These 29 T cell receptor beta chains came from one sample sequenced in a study of glioma-infiltrating T cells after dendritic cell vaccination. Assay used: immunoSEQ multiplex PCR; TCRdb lists only in-frame clones, some missing. The sample has some 87,000 clones; around 85% are singletons. The sample consisted of blood, taken before dendritic cell vaccination. Receptor source: a human donor with glioblastoma.

V usage is TRBV4-2 and J usage is TRBJ2-7; D is perhaps TRBD1 (9 bases). The CDR3 has 15 residues. Between the trimmed V and J ends, which lost 7 bases and 2 bases, there was a span of 18 bases. The germline V gene has CDR1 LGHNA and CDR2 YNFKEQ. The CDR3 nucleotides read TGTGCCAGCACCCGGGGGGGACAGGGCACCTACGAGCAGTACTTC. It codes for CASTRGGQGTYEQYF.

The chain has TRBV29-1 and TRBJ2-7, with D possibly TRBD2 on 5 matching bases. The CDR3 spans 15 residues. V was trimmed by 1 base and J by 3 bases, leaving 16 bases between them. Germline assignment: CDR1 SQVTM and CDR2 ANQGSEA. CDR3 nucleotides: TGCAGCGTTGAAGTAGGAGGAGTGGGAGTCTACGAGCAGTACTTC. It specifies CSVEVGGVGVYEQYF.

The V and J genes are TRBV18 and TRBJ2-5; tentatively, D is TRBD1 (6 bases). The CDR3 length is 15 residues. The germline CDR1 and CDR2 sequences are KGHSH and LQKENI. With 3 bases removed from V and 1 base from J, the gap between germline ends came to 12 bases. The CDR3 loop reads CASSPMLGAQETQYF. The CDR3 nucleotides read TGTGCCAGCTCACCTATGTTGGGGGCCCAAGAGACCCAGTACTTC.

The V call is TRBV5-1, the J call TRBJ2-2, with TRBD1 matching 7 bases. The length of the CDR3 is 15 residues. After removal of 2 bases from V and 1 base from J, the junction contained 2 bases not matched to a gene. The germline gives CDR1 SGHRS, CDR2 YFSETQ. The CDR3, as DNA: TGCGCCAGCAGCTTAGGGACAGTGAACACCGGGGAGCTGTTTTTT. It translates to CASSLGTVNTGELFF.

The chain carries TRBV4-1 and TRBJ2-7; possible D gene TRBD2, 7 bases. The length of the CDR3 is 15 residues. V lost 7 bases, J lost 2 bases, and 18 bases lay in between. CDR1 and CDR2 from the germline V gene are MGHRA and YSYEKL. The CDR3 nucleotides read TGCGCCAGCACCCAGGGGAGCAGCGGGACCTACGAGCAGTACTTC. Translating gives CASTQGSSGTYEQYF.

The rearrangement uses TRBV19 and TRBJ1-5; 9 positions match TRBD1. The CDR3 extends over 16 amino acids. V gave up 5 bases and J gave up 3 bases; unmatched junction bases: 8. The germline V gene has CDR1 LNHDA and CDR2 SQIVND (reference sequence). The CDR3 sequence is CASSSRTGAFNQPQHF. The CDR3 DNA reads TGTGCCAGTAGTTCCCGGACAGGGGCCTTCAATCAGCCCCAGCATTTT.

The rearrangement links TRBV5-6 to TRBJ2-3; 15 bases agree with TRBD2. Germline CDR1 is SGHDT and CDR2 is YYEEEE. This CDR3 comprises 19 residues. Germline trimming cut 2 bases from V and 2 bases from J; bases unmatched to any gene: 9. The CDR3 nucleotides are TGTGCCAGCAGCTTTGAACCGGGACTAGCGGGGGGAAACACAGATACGCAGTATTTT. This encodes CASSFEPGLAGGNTDTQYF. The full variable domain, in which reference TRBV5-6 and TRBJ2-3 provide the parts outside the CDR3, is DAGVTQSPTHLIKTRGQQVTLRCSPKSGHDTVSWYQQALGQGPQFIFQYYEEEERQRGNFPDRFSGHQFPNYSSELNVNALLLGDSALYLCASSFEPGLAGGNTDTQYFGPGTRLTVL.

This chain links TRBV5-1 with TRBJ2-7; 8 bases are a match to TRBD1. V lost 4 bases and J lost 5; bases outside the gene matches: 14. CDR3 length equals 16 residues. Per the germline V gene, CDR1 is SGHRS and CDR2 is YFSETQ. Written as DNA, the CDR3 is TGCGCCAGCAGCCTACGAGGACAGGGAGGAAGCCACGAGCAGTACTTC. Protein sequence: CASSLRGQGGSHEQYF.

J is TRBJ1-6 and V is TRBV5-5; the match to TRBD1 covers 9 bases. Germline lookup yields CDR1 SGHKS and CDR2 YYEKEE (reference sequence). V lost 3 bases, J lost 11 bases, and 9 bases stayed unmatched. The CDR3 consists of 15 residues. The CDR3: CASSSMTGGNPPLHF. The CDR3 DNA sequence: TGTGCCAGCAGCTCTATGACAGGGGGAAATCCACCCCTCCACTTT. The full variable domain, its missing parts supplied by reference TRBV5-5 and TRBJ1-6, is DAGVTQSPTHLIKTRGQQVTLRCSPISGHKSVSWYQQVLGQGPQFIFQYYEKEERGRGNFPDRFSARQFPNYSSELNVNALLLGDSALYLCASSSMTGGNPPLHFGNGTRLTVT.

The CDR3 region has the DNA TGTGCCAGCAGCCGTGACAGGGGCAATCGTAATTCACCCCTCCACTTT. Its protein is CASSRDRGNRNSPLHF. This sequence joins TRBV7-8 and TRBJ1-6; 8 bases agree with TRBD1. This CDR3 is 16 amino acids long. V was clipped by 5 bases and J by 6 bases; unmatched bases: 9. The germline gives CDR1 SGHVS, CDR2 FQNEAQ. Complete variable domain (other parts from reference TRBV7-8 and TRBJ1-6): GAGVSQSPRYKVAKRGQDVALRCDPISGHVSLFWYQQALGQGPEFLTYFQNEAQLDKSGLPSDRFFAERPEGSVSTLKIQRTQQEDSAVYLCASSRDRGNRNSPLHFGNGTRLTVT.

This clone was counted a single time. This chain connects TRBV5-8 to TRBJ1-4; 9 positions match TRBD1. The germline gives CDR1 SGHTS, CDR2 YDEGEE. The CDR3 has 16 residues. After removal of 7 bases from V and 7 bases from J, the junction contained 14 bases not matched to a gene. The CDR3 coding sequence is TGTGCCAGCTCTCCGGGACAGGGTTTTATTAGTGAAAAACTGTTTTTT. The encoded protein is CASSPGQGFISEKLFF.

The chain joins TRBV7-9 to TRBJ1-1, with D perhaps TRBD1 (5 bases). With 8 bases removed from V and 7 bases from J, the gap between germline ends came to 17 bases. The CDR3 contains 13 residues. Germline CDR1 is SEHNR and CDR2 is FQNEAQ (reference sequence). CDR3 sequence: CASSEGTPLEAFF. The CDR3 DNA is TGTGCCAGCTCCGAGGGGACTCCACTTGAAGCTTTCTTT.

J is TRBJ2-5 and V is TRBV7-3; TRBD1 agrees at 9 bases. This CDR3 contains 16 residues. The germline V gene has CDR1 SGHTA and CDR2 FQGTGA. J lost 5 bases, V lost 2 bases, and 9 bases had no gene match. The CDR3 region is CASSLERTGDLETQYF. The CDR3 DNA sequence: TGTGCCAGCAGCTTAGAACGGACAGGGGATTTGGAGACCCAGTACTTC.

The chain carries TRBV4-3 and TRBJ1-2, with D unresolved. Germline V gives CDR1 LGHNA, CDR2 YSLEER. The length of the CDR3 is 13 residues. V shed 3 bases and J shed 4 bases, with 9 bases lying between them. CDR3 DNA: TGCGCCAGCAGCCAGTCACACCTCTATGGCTACACCTTC. It encodes CASSQSHLYGYTF.

The V call is TRBV2, the J call TRBJ1-5; 10 bases align to TRBD1. The CDR3 consists of 14 residues. Trimming at V came to 6 bases and at J to 7 bases, leaving 6 bases not matched to a gene. Germline V lookup: CDR1 SNHLY, CDR2 FYNNEI. CDR3 protein: CASSADRGRQPQHF. CDR3 coding DNA: TGTGCCAGCAGCGCCGACAGGGGGCGACAGCCCCAGCATTTT.

The genes are TRBV5-4 and TRBJ2-7; 7 positions match TRBD1. The CDR3 runs 16 residues. Germline V CDR1 and CDR2: SGHNT, YYREEE (reference sequence). The ends lost 4 bases at V and 1 base at J; junction bases unmatched: 11. CDR3 region: CASSLGDSWGSYEQYF. As DNA, the CDR3 is TGTGCCAGCAGCCTGGGGGACAGCTGGGGGTCCTACGAGCAGTACTTC.

V is TRBV11-3 and J is TRBJ2-3; weak D call: TRBD2 (5 bases). The V end was cut by 5 bases, the J end by 0 bases, with 24 bases between. There are 19 residues in the CDR3. Germline V gene data show CDR1 as SGHNT and CDR2 as YENEEA. DNA of the CDR3: TGTGCCAGCAGCCAAGACTCCCTGAGGGCCCGAATAAGCACAGATACGCAGTATTTT. Encoded protein: CASSQDSLRARISTDTQYF.

The V and J genes are TRBV30 and TRBJ2-3; D is ambiguous. Germline V gene sequence: CDR1 GTSNPN, CDR2 SVGIG (reference sequence). Trimming took off 4 bases at V and 2 bases at J, with 10 bases between the two ends. The CDR3 runs 13 residues. For the CDR3, the DNA is TGTGCCTGGACGGGTCGAGACACAGATACGCAGTATTTT. Translation gives CAWTGRDTDTQYF.

This chain uses TRBV5-1 with TRBJ2-2; 10 bases match TRBD1. The CDR3 is 16 amino acids. Germline V gene lookup returns CDR1 SGHRS and CDR2 YFSETQ. V lost 0 bases to trimming and J lost 2 bases; unmatched junction nucleotides: 1. CDR3 in amino acids: CASSLGQGANTGELFF. The CDR3 coding sequence is TGCGCCAGCAGCTTGGGACAGGGGGCTAACACCGGGGAGCTGTTTTTT.

Concerning this clone itself: Relative to the germline gene, one junction end is altered; a read error may explain this. J is TRBJ2-5 and V is TRBV11-3; 11 positions agree with TRBD2. Germline assignment: CDR1 SGHNT and CDR2 YENEEA. There are 17 residues in the CDR3. CDR3 protein: CASSLSRGTSGKEIQYF. In nucleotides, the CDR3 is TGTGCCAGCAGCTTGTCTCGTGGGACTAGCGGTAAAGAGATCCAGTACTTC.

The chain links TRBV29-1 to TRBJ1-5; D remains unclear. The CDR3 is 15 amino acids. Germline values: CDR1 SQVTM, CDR2 ANQGSEA. V was shortened by 6 bases and J by 7 bases, with 22 bases between the two germline ends. The CDR3, as DNA: TGCAGCGTAACCATGACACCCCGTTCATGGCAGCCCCAGCATTTT. Translation: CSVTMTPRSWQPQHF.

The chain joins TRBV5-1 to TRBJ2-1; TRBD1 matches 8 bases. This CDR3 spans 15 amino acids. Germline V gene lookup returns CDR1 SGHRS and CDR2 YFSETQ. V gave up 7 bases and J gave up 1 base; unmatched junction bases: 7. The CDR3: CASHHRGSSYNEQFF. CDR3 coding DNA: TGCGCCAGCCATCACAGGGGGTCGTCCTACAATGAGCAGTTCTTC.

The chain links TRBV27 to TRBJ1-5; D unresolved. The CDR3 is 16 amino acids. The germline V gene encodes CDR1 MNHEY and CDR2 SMNVEV (reference sequence). Trimming took 5 bases from V and 2 from J, leaving 16 bases between them. CDR3 loop: CASSPLGPGGNQPQHF. The CDR3 nucleotides read TGTGCCAGCAGTCCTCTTGGCCCTGGTGGCAATCAGCCCCAGCATTTT.

The chain links TRBV7-9 to TRBJ2-1; tentative D call: TRBD1 (6 bases). Trimming took off 1 base at V and 3 bases at J, with 13 bases between the two ends. The V gene's germline CDR1 is SEHNR and CDR2 FQNEAQ (reference sequence). The CDR3 runs 16 residues. The DNA of the CDR3 is TGTGCCAGCAGCTTAGGGGGGACAATCCACTACAATGAGCAGTTCTTC. Translation gives CASSLGGTIHYNEQFF. Together with reference TRBV7-9 and TRBJ2-1, the CDR3 gives the full variable domain: DTGVSQNPRHKITKRGQNVTFRCDPISEHNRLYWYRQTLGQGPEFLTYFQNEAQLEKSRLLSDRFSAERPKGSFSTLEIQRTEQGDSAMYLCASSLGGTIHYNEQFFGPGTRLTVL.

The rearrangement uses TRBV2 and TRBJ2-7, with D perhaps TRBD2 (6 bases). The CDR3 runs to 15 residues. Per the germline V gene, CDR1 is SNHLY and CDR2 is FYNNEI. V was shortened by 0 bases and J by 2 bases, with 11 bases between the two germline ends. CDR3 sequence (DNA): TGTGCCAGCAGTGAAGCGCTAAGACTAGCCTACGAGCAGTACTTC. As protein: CASSEALRLAYEQYF.

V usage is TRBV6-1 and J usage is TRBJ1-3; no reliable D call. V was shortened by 4 bases and J by 4 bases, with 14 bases between the two germline ends. The CDR3 totals 15 residues. Germline CDR1 MNHNS, CDR2 SASEGT. The CDR3 reads CASSVTPGGGNTIYF. In DNA form, the CDR3 reads TGTGCCAGCAGTGTGACACCCGGAGGGGGAAACACCATATATTTT.

The chain carries TRBV19 and TRBJ1-3; D is unclear. The CDR3 covers 12 residues. The V and J ends lost 8 bases and 0 bases respectively, with 5 bases between them. Germline assignment: CDR1 LNHDA and CDR2 SQIVND (reference sequence). Written as DNA, the CDR3 is TGTGCCAGTTCCCTCTCTGGAAACACCATATATTTT. It yields the protein CASSLSGNTIYF.

CDR3: CASSLSSPYEQYF. CDR3 coding DNA: TGCGCCAGCAGCTTGTCTTCCCCTTACGAGCAGTACTTC. The chain recombines TRBV5-1 with TRBJ2-7; no firm D call. The CDR3 has 13 residues. Per germline, CDR1 SGHRS and CDR2 YFSETQ. V lost 1 base to trimming and J lost 4 bases, with 9 bases between them.

The chain employs TRBV5-5 and TRBJ2-7; the match to TRBD1 covers 7 bases. The V and J ends lost 2 bases and 6 bases, in that order; junction bases with no gene match: 11. CDR1 SGHKS and CDR2 YYEKEE come from the germline V gene (reference sequence). The CDR3 runs to 15 residues. The CDR3 loop reads CASSLETGSGAEQYF. CDR3 nucleotide sequence: TGTGCCAGCAGCTTAGAGACAGGGAGCGGAGCCGAGCAGTACTTC.